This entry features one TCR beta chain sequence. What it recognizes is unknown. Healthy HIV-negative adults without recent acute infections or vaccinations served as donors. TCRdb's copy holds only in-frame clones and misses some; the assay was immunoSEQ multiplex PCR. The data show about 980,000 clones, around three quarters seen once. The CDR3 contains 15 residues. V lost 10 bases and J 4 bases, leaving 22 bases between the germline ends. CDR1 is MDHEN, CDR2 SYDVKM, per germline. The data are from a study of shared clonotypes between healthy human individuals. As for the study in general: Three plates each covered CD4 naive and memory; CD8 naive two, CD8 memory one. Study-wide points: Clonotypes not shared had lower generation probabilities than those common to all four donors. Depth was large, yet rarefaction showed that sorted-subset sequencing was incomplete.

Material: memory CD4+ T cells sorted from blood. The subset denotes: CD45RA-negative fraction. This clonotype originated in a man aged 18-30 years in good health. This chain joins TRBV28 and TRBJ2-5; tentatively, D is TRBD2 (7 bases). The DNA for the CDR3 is TGTGCCATCGCCAGACGGGGGGCCCTGGGAGAGACCCAGTACTTC. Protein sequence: CAIARRGALGETQYF.